This is a list of T cell receptor beta chains from one sample in a study of blood T cell repertoires in COVID-19. Sequenced by immunoSEQ multiplex PCR; TCRdb stores in-frame clones only, minus some. The sample consists of under 75,000 clones, roughly 92% of them appearing once. Sequencing used peripheral blood. The source is a man over 45 with active COVID-19. The CDR3 runs from the conserved cysteine through the conserved F or W. Fields, in order: J gene, V gene, D gene, clone size, CDR3 DNA, CDR3 protein. D genes are given only for firm matches. Where a row states a size, it is once, few, many or the class of an expanded clone; other rows omit it.

TRBJ1-2,TRBV29-1,.,.,TGCAGCGTCCAGGGTATTAACTATGGCTACACCTTC,CSVQGINYGYTF
TRBJ2-3,TRBV19,TRBD2,.,TGTGCCAGTAGTATTTCGTTAGCGGGGGGGCAAGATACGCAGTATTTT,CASSISLAGGQDTQYF
TRBJ2-7,TRBV19,TRBD2,.,TGTGCCAGGGGAGGGGCTAGCGAATACGAGCAGTACTTC,CARGGASEYEQYF
TRBJ1-2,TRBV19,.,.,TGTGCCAGTAGTACCCAGGGACAAGCAGGGAGCTACACCTTC,CASSTQGQAGSYTF
TRBJ1-2,TRBV9,.,.,TGTGCCAGCAGCGTAGCGGGACTAGAACTATATGGCTACACCTTC,CASSVAGLELYGYTF
TRBJ2-3,TRBV5-4,TRBD1,.,TGTGCCAGCCGAAGACAGGGGGCAGATACGCAGTATTTT,CASRRQGADTQYF
TRBJ1-6,TRBV20-1,.,few,TGCAGTGCTGCACAAAATTCACCCCTCCACTTT,CSAAQNSPLHF
TRBJ1-2,TRBV6-6,.,.,TGTGCCAGCAGTGGGGCAAGTGATGGCTACACCTTC,CASSGASDGYTF
TRBJ2-1,TRBV7-9,TRBD2,.,TGTGCCAGCAGCTTATCTGGGACTAGCGGAGACAATGAGCAGTTCTTC,CASSLSGTSGDNEQFF
TRBJ1-1,TRBV5-1,.,.,TGCGCCAGCAGCTTGGACGAGATAAGGGGTTTTAGGGGTGAAGCTTTCTTT,CASSLDEIRGFRGEAFF
TRBJ1-5,TRBV27,.,.,TGTGCCAGCAATATCAGGTATAGCAATCAGCCCCAGCATTTT,CASNIRYSNQPQHF
TRBJ2-3,TRBV9,.,.,TGTGCCAGCAGCCCAAAGTGGGGGGCAGATACGCAGTATTTT,CASSPKWGADTQYF
TRBJ1-2,TRBV6-6,.,.,TGTGCCAGCAGCCATGGCGGTGATGGCTACACCTTC,CASSHGGDGYTF
TRBJ1-1,TRBV4-1,TRBD1,.,TGCGCCAGCAGCCAGGGGACAGGGGGGAGTGGAGCTGAAGCTTTCTTT,CASSQGTGGSGAEAFF
TRBJ2-5,TRBV7-9,.,.,TGTGCCAGCAGCCCCGCTTCGGGGGGCGGGGAGACCCAGTACTTC,CASSPASGGGETQYF
TRBJ1-4,TRBV28,TRBD1,.,TGTGCCAGCAGTGCGACAGGGGCAACTAATGAAAAACTGTTTTTT,CASSATGATNEKLFF
TRBJ1-5,TRBV7-9,.,.,TGTGCCAGCAGCTTAGGGGGGACTGAGCTTCAGCCCCAGCATTTT,CASSLGGTELQPQHF
TRBJ1-5,TRBV6-7,.,.,TGTGCCAGCAGTTACAGGCACAGACCTACCAATCAGCCCCAGCATTTT,CASSYRHRPTNQPQHF
TRBJ2-2,TRBV7-8,TRBD1,few,TGTGCCAGCAAGGGGGCGGCTACAAACACCGGGGAGCTGTTTTTT,CASKGAATNTGELFF
TRBJ1-1,TRBV12-5,.,.,TGTGCTAGTGGTTTGGCTCTGACAAGGGAGGGCACTGAAGCTTTCTTT,CASGLALTREGTEAFF
TRBJ2-7,TRBV5-4,.,.,TGTGCCAGCAGCTCCACAGGGTTCTACGAGCAGTACTTC,CASSSTGFYEQYF
TRBJ2-2,TRBV5-1,TRBD2,.,TGCGCCAGCAGCCCCGGACTAGCGGTAAACACCGGGGAGCTGTTTTTT,CASSPGLAVNTGELFF
TRBJ2-3,TRBV27,TRBD2,.,TGTGCCAGCAGCCCCACTAGCGGAATGACCCTAGGGATTCCAGATACGCAGTATTTT,CASSPTSGMTLGIPDTQYF
TRBJ1-1,TRBV18,.,once,TGTGCCAGCTCACCGGGCAGGGGTAGTCGAACTGAAGCTTTCTTT,CASSPGRGSRTEAFF
TRBJ2-1,TRBV3-1/TRBV3-2,TRBD2,.,TGTGCCAGCAGCCAAGGTGGGAGGGCCTACAATGAGCAGTTCTTC,CASSQGGRAYNEQFF
TRBJ1-4,TRBV28,.,.,TGTGCCAGCCGGGGGGGGGCTAATGAAAAACTGTTTTTT,CASRGGANEKLFF
TRBJ2-3,TRBV7-2,.,.,TGTGCCAGCAGCGCCGGACATGGGCCATCCGGCACAGATACGCAGTATTTT,CASSAGHGPSGTDTQYF
TRBJ1-2,TRBV10-3,.,.,TGTGCCATCAGTGAGTCCTTTACAGGCGTCGGGGGCTACACCTTC,CAISESFTGVGGYTF
TRBJ2-3,TRBV5-1,.,.,TGCGCCAGCAGCCCCCAACGACAACGCACAGATACGCAGTATTTT,CASSPQRQRTDTQYF
TRBJ1-3,TRBV4-1,.,.,TGCGCCAGCAGCCCCAGCGCAAGAAACACCATATATTTT,CASSPSARNTIYF
TRBJ1-4,TRBV7-9,.,.,TGTGCCAGCAGCTCCCTGGGGCTCTTCGGGGGTTATGAAAAACTGTTTTTT,CASSSLGLFGGYEKLFF
TRBJ2-7,TRBV3-1/TRBV3-2,TRBD1,.,TGTGCCAGCAGCCAAATCCCGGGACAGAGAGTCTACGAGCAGTACTTC,CASSQIPGQRVYEQYF
TRBJ1-1,TRBV15,.,.,TGTGCCACCAGCAGATTCCTAGCAATGAACACTGAAGCTTTCTTT,CATSRFLAMNTEAFF
TRBJ2-2,TRBV29-1,.,.,TGCAGCGTTGAATACGGTTCGAACACCGGGGAGCTGTTTTTT,CSVEYGSNTGELFF
TRBJ2-2,TRBV28,.,.,TGTGCCAGCAGGAGAACGGGGACGAACACCGGGGAGCTGTTTTTT,CASRRTGTNTGELFF
TRBJ2-2,TRBV27,TRBD2,.,TGTGCCAGCAGTGCGACTAGCGGGGGCACCGGGGAGCTGTTTTTT,CASSATSGGTGELFF
TRBJ1-1,TRBV7-3,.,.,TGTGCCAGCAGCTTAGCAGGGCAGAACACTGAAGCTTTCTTT,CASSLAGQNTEAFF
TRBJ2-3,TRBV7-9,.,.,TGTGCCAGCAGCCGTACAGGTAGCACAGATACGCAGTATTTT,CASSRTGSTDTQYF
TRBJ2-7,TRBV3-1/TRBV3-2,.,.,TGTGCCAGCAGCGCTCGACTAGACGAGCAGTACTTC,CASSARLDEQYF
TRBJ1-1,TRBV27,TRBD1,.,TGTGCCACCCATCGCGGACAGGAGGAGGTGACTGAAGCTTTCTTT,CATHRGQEEVTEAFF
TRBJ2-1,TRBV5-1,.,.,TGCGCCAGTGGCCTGGGGCAATCCTACAATGAGCAGTTCTTC,CASGLGQSYNEQFF
TRBJ2-3,TRBV3-1/TRBV3-2,TRBD2,.,TGTGCCAGCAGTCCTAGCGGGAGCACAGATACGCAGTATTTT,CASSPSGSTDTQYF
TRBJ2-6,TRBV10-3,TRBD2,.,TGTGCCATCAGTGACGGAGCGGGGGGCCTCCTCTCTGGGGCCAACGTCCTGACTTTC,CAISDGAGGLLSGANVLTF
TRBJ1-1,TRBV6-5,TRBD1,.,TGTGCCAGCAGTTACTCGGACAGGCGGGGCACTGAAGCTTTCTTT,CASSYSDRRGTEAFF
TRBJ1-2,TRBV5-1,TRBD1,.,TGCGCCAGCAGCCCGGGACAGGGATATGGCTACACCTTC,CASSPGQGYGYTF
TRBJ2-3,TRBV15,TRBD1,.,TGTGCCACCAGCATTGGACCAGGGGGCCCAGATACGCAGTATTTT,CATSIGPGGPDTQYF